The 20 T cell receptor beta chains in this list originate from one sample, sequenced in a study of T cell repertoires in cytomegalovirus infection. MiXCR, applied by TCRdb to the reads, yields one record per CDR3 protein. The data contain approximately 140,000 distinct CDR3 sequences, approximately 5.9% of them singletons. Material: PBMCs. The receptors shown here come from a human donor in good health (CMV status not recorded). Some clones in this sample may be carry-over from other donors' samples.

In its sample, this clonotype was seen many times. The chain joins TRBV7-2 to TRBJ1-4, with D unclear. Germline values: CDR1 SGHTA, CDR2 FQGNSA. V lost 1 base to trimming and J lost 0 bases, with 12 bases between them. The CDR3 consists of 17 residues. The CDR3 bases are TGTGCCAGCAGCTTAGGGCGTGGCAGTTCAACTAATGAAAAACTGTTTTTT. It specifies CASSLGRGSSTNEKLFF.

With regard to this clonotype: This clone may be a read error of a much larger clone one base away. V is TRBV7-4 and J is TRBJ2-7; D remains ambiguous. The length of the CDR3 is 12 residues. Trimming took off 2 bases at V and 3 bases at J, with 5 bases between the two ends. Germline CDR1 and CDR2: SGHVT and SQSDAQ. CDR3 loop: CASSLNVYEQYF. CDR3 nucleotide sequence: TGTGCCAGCAGCTTAAATGTCTACGAGCAGTACTTC.

In its sample, this clonotype was seen many times. The rearrangement uses TRBV7-2 and TRBJ1-2; 10 bases are a match to TRBD1. The V and J ends lost 5 bases and 3 bases, in that order; junction bases with no gene match: 3. Germline CDR1 is SGHTA and CDR2 is FQGNSA. This CDR3 contains 14 residues. CDR3 region: CASSRGQGHYGYTF. DNA for the CDR3: TGTGCCAGCAGCAGGGGACAGGGGCACTATGGCTACACCTTC.

The chain has TRBV2 and TRBJ1-2; maybe TRBD1 (5 bases). The CDR3 contains 15 residues. The germline V gene has CDR1 SNHLY and CDR2 FYNNEI. The V gene lost 2 bases and the J gene lost 7 bases, with 17 bases spanning the gap. CDR3 sequence reads: CASSESLGARRGYTF. CDR3 DNA: TGTGCCAGCAGTGAATCATTAGGGGCTCGACGTGGCTACACCTTC.

This clonotype was detected ten times or more. This sequence joins TRBV7-2 and TRBJ2-5, with D tentatively TRBD2 (6 bases). The V end was cut by 1 base, the J end by 0 bases, with 12 bases between. The CDR3 runs 16 residues. The germline V gene has CDR1 SGHTA and CDR2 FQGNSA. CDR3 in DNA: TGTGCCAGCAGCTTAGGGGACTCGATGTACCAAGAGACCCAGTACTTC. Its protein product is CASSLGDSMYQETQYF.

This clonotype was seen many times. This sequence joins TRBV20-1 and TRBJ2-7, with D possibly being TRBD2 (6 bases). The CDR3 has 14 amino acids. The germline CDR1 and CDR2 sequences are DFQATT and SNEGSKA (reference sequence). V gave up 5 bases and J gave up 3 bases, with 17 bases separating them. CDR3 amino acids: CSAGRGGADYEQYF. DNA for the CDR3: TGCAGTGCTGGGCGGGGCGGGGCGGACTACGAGCAGTACTTC.

This clonotype came up many times. The chain links TRBV7-2 to TRBJ1-5, with D perhaps TRBD1 (6 bases). CDR3 length equals 15 residues. Germline-derived CDR1 and CDR2 are SGHTA and FQGNSA. V was shortened by 1 base and J by 9 bases, with 16 bases between the two germline ends. The CDR3 DNA follows: TGTGCCAGCAGCTTAGACAGGCAGGGGCGACGGCCCCAGCATTTT. It specifies CASSLDRQGRRPQHF.

This clonotype appeared a few times. The V and J genes are TRBV6-1 and TRBJ1-1, with D tentatively TRBD1 (6 bases). V lost 5 bases and J 3 bases, leaving 13 bases between the germline ends. Germline values: CDR1 MNHNS, CDR2 SASEGT. The CDR3 is made up of 14 amino acids. The CDR3 DNA reads as TGTGCCAGCAGTCGGACAGTTTTGGACACTGAAGCTTTCTTT. This codes for CASSRTVLDTEAFF.

Ten or more counts support this clonotype. The chain is built from TRBV20-1 and TRBJ1-4, with D maybe TRBD1 (6 bases). There are 15 residues in the CDR3. V dropped 6 bases and J dropped 4 bases, with 18 bases sitting between them. Germline-derived CDR1 and CDR2 are DFQATT and SNEGSKA (reference sequence). CDR3 residues: CSAGAQGIGNEKLFF. The CDR3 bases are TGCAGTGCGGGCGCCCAGGGGATAGGTAATGAAAAACTGTTTTTT.

This clonotype was detected ten times or more. The CDR3 spells CASGPTGDTGELFF. In DNA, the CDR3 is TGTGCCAGTGGCCCGACAGGAGACACCGGGGAGCTGTTTTTT. The chain uses TRBV7-9 and TRBJ2-2; possibly TRBD1 for D (6 bases). V gave up 9 bases and J gave up 3 bases, with 14 bases separating them. Germline values: CDR1 SEHNR, CDR2 FQNEAQ (reference sequence). CDR3 length equals 14 residues.

This clonotype was detected many times. The J gene is TRBJ2-2, the V gene TRBV3-1; no reliable D call. Germline CDR1 is LGHDT and CDR2 is YNNKEL (reference sequence). The germline V and J ends were trimmed by 4 bases and 7 bases, with 7 bases remaining between them. CDR3 size: 12 residues. The DNA for the CDR3 is TGTGCCAGCAGCCCTTTAATCGGGGAGCTGTTTTTT. Translation: CASSPLIGELFF.

This clonotype was seen ten or more times. The chain carries TRBV5-5 and TRBJ1-1; no firm D call. The germline CDR1 and CDR2 sequences are SGHKS and YYEKEE (reference sequence). V gave up 1 base and J gave up 2 bases, with 9 bases separating them. The CDR3 has 14 amino acids. The CDR3 DNA reads as TGTGCCAGCAGCTTGTACGGCGGCAACACTGAAGCTTTCTTT. Protein: CASSLYGGNTEAFF.

This clonotype was detected many times. V gene TRBV11-2 combines with J gene TRBJ1-2; a possible D gene is TRBD1 (5 bases). V was clipped by 5 bases and J by 6 bases, with 19 bases between them. The CDR3 totals 15 residues. Germline loops: CDR1 SGHAT, CDR2 FQNNGV. The CDR3 bases are TGTGCCAGCAGCCCGCCGGGCCCGGGGCGCGATGGCTACACCTTC. Its protein product is CASSPPGPGRDGYTF. Based on the CDR3 plus reference TRBV11-2 and TRBJ1-2, the full variable domain is EAGVAQSPRYKIIEKRQSVAFWCNPISGHATLYWYQQILGQGPKLLIQFQNNGVVDDSQLPKDRFSAERLKGVDSTLKIQPAKLEDSAVYLCASSPPGPGRDGYTFGSGTRLTVV.

This clonotype was seen many times. The rearrangement links TRBV5-1 to TRBJ1-1; a weak D match, TRBD1 (5 bases). Germline V lookup: CDR1 SGHRS, CDR2 YFSETQ. The CDR3 length is 15 residues. V was shortened by 0 bases and J by 1 base, with 10 bases between the two germline ends. CDR3 region: CASSLDAGANTEAFF. The CDR3, as DNA: TGCGCCAGCAGCTTGGACGCCGGGGCGAACACTGAAGCTTTCTTT.

CDR3 in DNA: TGCGCCAGCAGTGAGACCCGGGGTCAGCCCCAGCATTTT. Amino acids: CASSETRGQPQHF. This rearrangement joins TRBV10-2 to TRBJ1-5; D gene ambiguous. The CDR3 is 13 residues long. V was cut by 2 bases and J by 6 bases, with 8 bases left in between. CDR1 WSHSY and CDR2 SAAADI come from the germline V gene.

This clonotype showed up many times. The genes are TRBV7-2 and TRBJ2-2; 11 positions agree with TRBD2. CDR1 is SGHTA, CDR2 FQGNSA, per germline. V shed 2 bases and J 0 bases; nucleotides not matched to a gene: 5. CDR3 length equals 18 residues. CDR3 DNA sequence: TGTGCCAGCAGCTTACGACTAGCGGGGACCGCGAACACCGGGGAGCTGTTTTTT. Amino acids: CASSLRLAGTANTGELFF.

This clonotype turned up a few times. The gene calls are TRBV20-1 and TRBJ2-7; the match to TRBD2 covers 7 bases. The CDR3 consists of 13 residues. CDR1 is DFQATT and CDR2 is SNEGSKA in the germline V gene (reference sequence). After removal of 6 bases from V and 5 bases from J, the junction contained 10 bases not matched to a gene. CDR3 sequence: CSANKGRADEQYF. CDR3 nucleotides: TGCAGTGCAAATAAGGGGAGGGCCGACGAGCAGTACTTC.

This clonotype came up many times. The J gene is TRBJ1-1, the V gene TRBV2; tentative D call: TRBD1 (5 bases). The CDR3 contains 14 residues. Trimming removed 3 bases from V and 2 bases from J, with 10 bases in between. Germline V CDR1 and CDR2: SNHLY, FYNNEI. CDR3 DNA: TGTGCCAGCAGTGATGATAGGGGAAACACTGAAGCTTTCTTT. Its translation: CASSDDRGNTEAFF.

Remarks on this clonotype: This may be a read error, as it is one base from a much larger clone. The chain links TRBV7-6 to TRBJ2-7, with D perhaps assigned TRBD1 or TRBD2 (5 bases each). Germline assignment: CDR1 SGHVS and CDR2 FNYEAQ. With 4 bases removed from V and 0 bases from J, the gap between germline ends came to 19 bases. The CDR3 extends over 17 amino acids. The CDR3 bases are TGTGCCAGCAGCTACACCCCCGGGGCCGCCAGCTCCTACGAGCAGTACTTC. This gives the protein CASSYTPGAASSYEQYF.

The gene calls are TRBV5-6 and TRBJ2-2, with D perhaps matching TRBD2 (7 bases). Germline V gives CDR1 SGHDT, CDR2 YYEEEE. Trimming stripped 0 bases from V and 4 bases from J, with 13 bases between. The CDR3 length is 16 residues. This CDR3 is CASSLGGGGRTGELFF. The CDR3 DNA sequence: TGTGCCAGCAGCTTGGGTGGGGGGGGCCGCACCGGGGAGCTGTTTTTT. Full variable domain (outside the CDR3, taken from reference TRBV5-6 and TRBJ2-2): DAGVTQSPTHLIKTRGQQVTLRCSPKSGHDTVSWYQQALGQGPQFIFQYYEEEERQRGNFPDRFSGHQFPNYSSELNVNALLLGDSALYLCASSLGGGGRTGELFFGEGSRLTVL.